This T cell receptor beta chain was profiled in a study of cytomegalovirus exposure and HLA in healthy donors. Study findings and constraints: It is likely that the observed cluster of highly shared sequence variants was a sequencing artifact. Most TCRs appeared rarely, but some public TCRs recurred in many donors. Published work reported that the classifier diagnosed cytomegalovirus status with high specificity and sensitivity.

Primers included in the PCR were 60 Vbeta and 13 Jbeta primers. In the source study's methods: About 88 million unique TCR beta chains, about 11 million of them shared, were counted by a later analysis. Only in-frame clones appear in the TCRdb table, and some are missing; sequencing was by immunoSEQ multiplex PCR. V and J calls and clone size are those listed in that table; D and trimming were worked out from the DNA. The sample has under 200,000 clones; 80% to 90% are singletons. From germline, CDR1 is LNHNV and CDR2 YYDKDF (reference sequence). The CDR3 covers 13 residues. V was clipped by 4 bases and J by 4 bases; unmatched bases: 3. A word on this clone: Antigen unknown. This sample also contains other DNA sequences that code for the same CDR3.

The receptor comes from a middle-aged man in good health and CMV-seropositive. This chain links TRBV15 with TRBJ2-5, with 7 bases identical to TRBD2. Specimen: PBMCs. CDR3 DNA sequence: TGTGCCACCAGCACCGTAGCGGGAGAGACCCAGTACTTC. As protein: CATSTVAGETQYF.